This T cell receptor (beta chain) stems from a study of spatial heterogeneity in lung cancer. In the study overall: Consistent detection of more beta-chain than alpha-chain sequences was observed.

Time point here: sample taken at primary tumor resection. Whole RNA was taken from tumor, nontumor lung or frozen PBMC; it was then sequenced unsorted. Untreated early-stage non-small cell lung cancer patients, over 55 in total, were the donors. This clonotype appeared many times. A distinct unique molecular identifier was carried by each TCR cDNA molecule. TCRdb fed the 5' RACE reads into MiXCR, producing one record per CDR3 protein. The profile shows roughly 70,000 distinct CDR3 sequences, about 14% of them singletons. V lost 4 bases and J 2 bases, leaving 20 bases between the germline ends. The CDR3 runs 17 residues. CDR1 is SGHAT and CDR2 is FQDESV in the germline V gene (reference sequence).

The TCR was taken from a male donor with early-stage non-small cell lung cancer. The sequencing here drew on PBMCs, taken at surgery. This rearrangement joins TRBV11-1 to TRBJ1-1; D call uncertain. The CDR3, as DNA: TGTGCCAGCAGCTATCGTTTCGGACGGAGTACTAACACTGAAGCTTTCTTT. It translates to CASSYRFGRSTNTEAFF.